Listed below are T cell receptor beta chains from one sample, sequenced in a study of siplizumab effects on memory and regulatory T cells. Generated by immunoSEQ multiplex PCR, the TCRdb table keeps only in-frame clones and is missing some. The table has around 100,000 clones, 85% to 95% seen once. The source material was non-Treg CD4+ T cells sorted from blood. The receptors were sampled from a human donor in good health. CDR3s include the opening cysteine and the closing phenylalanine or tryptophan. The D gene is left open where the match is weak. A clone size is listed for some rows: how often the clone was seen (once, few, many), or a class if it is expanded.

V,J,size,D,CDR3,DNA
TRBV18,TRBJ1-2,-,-,CASSPNTNYGYTF,TGTGCCAGCTCACCGAATACTAACTATGGCTACACCTTC
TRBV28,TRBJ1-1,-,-,CASSSGQPHTEAFF,TGTGCCAGCTCCTCCGGACAGCCACACACTGAAGCTTTCTTT
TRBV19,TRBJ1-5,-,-,CASSRTPKTGSFGINQPQHF,TGTGCCAGTAGCCGAACCCCTAAAACAGGATCCTTCGGGATTAATCAGCCCCAGCATTTT
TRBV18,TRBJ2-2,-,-,CASSPITGELFF,TGTGCCAGCTCACCAATTACCGGGGAGCTGTTTTTT
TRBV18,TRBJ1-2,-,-,CASSPPEAGTMGTF,TGTGCCAGCTCACCACCCGAGGCAGGGACTATGGGGACCTTC
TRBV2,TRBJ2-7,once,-,CASSEAGWGYF,TGTGCCAGCAGTGAAGCGGGGTGGGGGTACTTC
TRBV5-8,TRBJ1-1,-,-,CASSLEAGHTEAFF,TGTGCCAGCAGCTTGGAGGCAGGGCACACTGAAGCTTTCTTT
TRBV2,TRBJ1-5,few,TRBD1,CASSEATGAHQPQHF,TGTGCCAGCAGTGAAGCCACAGGGGCCCATCAGCCCCAGCATTTT
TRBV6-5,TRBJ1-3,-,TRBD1,CASKGQGAGTIYF,TGTGCCAGCAAAGGACAGGGGGCAGGCACCATATATTTT
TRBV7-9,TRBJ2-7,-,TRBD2,CASSRAGLGEQYF,TGTGCCAGCAGCAGAGCGGGGCTCGGCGAGCAGTACTTC
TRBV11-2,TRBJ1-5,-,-,CASSLGGRGHNQPQHF,TGTGCCAGCAGCTTAGGAGGCAGAGGTCACAATCAGCCCCAGCATTTT
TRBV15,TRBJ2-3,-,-,CATSRAPGRASTDTQYF,TGTGCCACCAGCAGAGCCCCGGGGAGAGCTAGCACAGATACGCAGTATTTT
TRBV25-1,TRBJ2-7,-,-,CASSEAGVSYEQYF,TGTGCCAGCAGTGAGGCCGGGGTTTCCTACGAGCAGTACTTC
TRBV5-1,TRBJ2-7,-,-,CASSPYRSSYEQYF,TGCGCCAGCAGCCCCTACAGGTCCTCTTACGAGCAGTACTTC
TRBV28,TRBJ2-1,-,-,CASSHNEQFF,TGTGCCAGCAGCCACAATGAGCAGTTCTTC
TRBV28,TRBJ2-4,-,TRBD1,CASRTGGAKNIQYF,TGTGCCAGCAGAACAGGGGGGGCCAAAAACATTCAGTACTTC
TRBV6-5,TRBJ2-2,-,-,CATRRDTGELFF,TGTGCCACCCGACGCGACACCGGGGAGCTGTTTTTT
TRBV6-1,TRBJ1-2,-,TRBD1,CASSRDPGQGGYTF,TGTGCCAGCAGCAGAGACCCCGGACAGGGTGGCTACACCTTC
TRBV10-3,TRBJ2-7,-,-,CAISDGTASYEQYF,TGTGCCATCAGTGATGGGACGGCTTCCTACGAGCAGTACTTC
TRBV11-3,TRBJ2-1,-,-,CASSLDRGYNEQFF,TGTGCCAGCAGCTTAGATAGAGGGTACAATGAGCAGTTCTTC
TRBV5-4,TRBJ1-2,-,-,CASSRTDVYGYTF,TGTGCCAGCAGCCGGACAGATGTCTATGGCTACACCTTC
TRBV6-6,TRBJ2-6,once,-,CASSYSGANVLTF,TGTGCCAGCAGTTACTCTGGGGCCAACGTCCTGACTTTC
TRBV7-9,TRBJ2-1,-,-,CASSSQIDSNEQFF,TGTGCCAGCAGCTCCCAGATAGACAGCAATGAGCAGTTCTTC
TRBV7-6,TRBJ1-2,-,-,CASSSASGTANYGYTF,TGTGCCAGCAGCTCGGCCAGCGGCACAGCTAACTATGGCTACACCTTC
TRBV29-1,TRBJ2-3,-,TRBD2,CSAIAGASDTQYF,TGCAGCGCTATAGCGGGGGCATCGGATACGCAGTATTTT
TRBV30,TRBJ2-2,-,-,CAWSAGNPTGELFF,TGTGCCTGGAGCGCCGGGAACCCCACCGGGGAGCTGTTTTTT
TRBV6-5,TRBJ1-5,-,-,CASSYLTGQPQHF,TGTGCCAGCAGTTACCTTACGGGACAGCCCCAGCATTTT
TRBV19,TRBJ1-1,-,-,CASNFWLNTEAFF,TGTGCCAGTAACTTCTGGTTGAACACTGAAGCTTTCTTT
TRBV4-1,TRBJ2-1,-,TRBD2,CASSFGLAGGALNEQFF,TGCGCCAGCAGCTTTGGACTAGCGGGAGGGGCGTTGAATGAGCAGTTCTTC
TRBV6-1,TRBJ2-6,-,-,CASSEGRSSGANVLTF,TGTGCCAGCAGTGAAGGGAGGAGCTCTGGGGCCAACGTCCTGACTTTC
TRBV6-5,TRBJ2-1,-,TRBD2,CASGGLAGGSNEQFF,TGTGCCAGCGGGGGTTTAGCGGGAGGGTCCAATGAGCAGTTCTTC
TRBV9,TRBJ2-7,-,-,CASSPPGQWWDEQYF,TGTGCCAGCAGCCCCCCAGGCCAATGGTGGGACGAGCAGTACTTC
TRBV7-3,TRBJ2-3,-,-,CASSLKGSTDTQYF,TGTGCCAGCAGCTTAAAAGGGAGCACAGATACGCAGTATTTT
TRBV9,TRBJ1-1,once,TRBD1,CASSQTGQRIMNTEAFF,TGTGCCAGCAGCCAGACGGGACAGCGGATTATGAACACTGAAGCTTTCTTT
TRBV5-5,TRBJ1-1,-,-,CASSFLSGLLNTEAFF,TGTGCCAGCAGCTTCCTGAGCGGGTTGCTGAACACTGAAGCTTTCTTT
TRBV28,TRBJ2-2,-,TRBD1,CASSPLPGTGGNTGELFF,TGTGCCAGCAGTCCCCTCCCCGGGACAGGGGGTAACACCGGGGAGCTGTTTTTT
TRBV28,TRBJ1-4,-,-,CASSEGGRNNEKLFF,TGTGCCAGCAGTGAGGGGGGCAGGAATAATGAAAAACTGTTTTTT
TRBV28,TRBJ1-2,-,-,CASRTAGGGYGYTF,TGTGCCAGTCGGACGGCCGGGGGCGGCTATGGCTACACCTTC
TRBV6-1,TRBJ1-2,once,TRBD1,CASSAEQGLYGYTF,TGTGCCAGCAGTGCGGAACAGGGGCTCTATGGCTACACCTTC
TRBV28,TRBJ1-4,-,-,CASFGRGPEKLFF,TGTGCCAGCTTCGGTCGGGGCCCGGAAAAACTGTTTTTT
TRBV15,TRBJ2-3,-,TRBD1,CATSGNRGNTDTQYF,TGTGCCACCAGCGGAAACAGGGGGAACACAGATACGCAGTATTTT
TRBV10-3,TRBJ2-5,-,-,CAISDGGNLETQYF,TGTGCCATCAGTGACGGAGGGAATCTAGAGACCCAGTACTTC
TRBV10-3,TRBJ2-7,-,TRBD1,CAISDTGGLLYEQYF,TGTGCCATCAGTGACACAGGGGGCCTTTTATACGAGCAGTACTTC
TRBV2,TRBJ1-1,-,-,CASLDSPDTEAFF,TGTGCCAGCCTGGACAGCCCCGACACTGAAGCTTTCTTT
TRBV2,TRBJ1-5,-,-,CASREWTEDQPQHF,TGTGCCAGCAGGGAATGGACAGAAGATCAGCCCCAGCATTTT